This T cell receptor (beta chain) is drawn from a study of T cell clusters in autoimmune cytopenias. TRB was amplified by touch-down multiplex PCR, primer pools A and B combined. Reanalyzing the multiplex PCR reads, TCRdb keeps one entry per CDR3 protein, without DNA. This table holds around 9,500 distinct CDR3 sequences. Approximately 40,000 genome equivalents of blood DNA were amplified for TRB. This clonotype is deemed medium-sized (0.01 to 0.1%) by its frequency. This sequence was found in a human donor with an autoimmune cytopenia or autoimmune hepatitis (not recorded which). The specimen sequenced was peripheral blood.

The CDR3 loop reads CASSLSGRLYGYTF. This chain connects TRBV5-6 to TRBJ1-2; TCRdb lists TRBD1, though no DNA is available to test this call. Germline CDR1 and CDR2: SGHDT and YYEEEE. The CDR3 loop spans 14 amino acids.